Following are 32 T cell receptor beta chains from one sample sequenced in a study of blood T cell repertoires in COVID-19. Only in-frame clones appear in the TCRdb table, and some are missing; sequencing was by immunoSEQ multiplex PCR. Among 170,000 or so clones listed, 65% to 90% were seen once. Source material: peripheral blood. The source is a human donor in a cohort sampled during active COVID-19.

CDR3 region: CASSLAGISYNEQFF. The CDR3 DNA sequence: TGTGCCAGTAGCCTAGCGGGAATCTCCTACAATGAGCAGTTCTTC. The chain couples TRBV19 to TRBJ2-1; TRBD2 matches at 9 bases. Germline CDR1 LNHDA, CDR2 SQIVND (reference sequence). The CDR3 is 15 amino acids. Losses at the gene ends were 6 bases for V and 0 bases for J; bases not matched to a gene: 3.

The chain has TRBV19 and TRBJ1-1; D is possibly TRBD1 (5 bases). V lost 3 bases to trimming and J lost 5 bases, with 7 bases between them. Germline values: CDR1 LNHDA, CDR2 SQIVND (reference sequence). This CDR3 region has 12 residues. As DNA, the CDR3 is TGTGCCAGTAGTATGAGACAGACTGAAGCTTTCTTT. Its protein product is CASSMRQTEAFF.

The gene calls are TRBV19 and TRBJ2-7, with TRBD1 identical over 8 bases. Germline V gives CDR1 LNHDA, CDR2 SQIVND (reference sequence). The CDR3 has 17 amino acids. V lost 0 bases and J lost 0; bases outside the gene matches: 7. This chain's CDR3 is CASSIEGTGLGSYEQYF. The CDR3 coding sequence is TGTGCCAGTAGTATAGAGGGGACAGGCCTTGGCTCCTACGAGCAGTACTTC.

The rearrangement uses TRBV5-1 and TRBJ2-7; tentative D call: TRBD1 (6 bases). The CDR3 covers 15 residues. The germline gives CDR1 SGHRS, CDR2 YFSETQ. Between the trimmed V and J ends, which lost 4 bases and 10 bases, there was a span of 24 bases. The CDR3 spells CASSPVRGNGVEQYF. Written as DNA, the CDR3 is TGCGCCAGCAGCCCGGTAAGGGGGAACGGAGTTGAACAGTACTTC.

This clone was seen more than once but under ten times. The chain combines TRBV5-4 with TRBJ2-7; 9 bases align to TRBD1. V lost 3 bases and J lost 4; bases outside the gene matches: 2. The CDR3 consists of 13 residues. CDR1 and CDR2 (germline): SGHNT, YYREEE (reference sequence). This CDR3 is CASSWGQGYEQYF. CDR3 DNA sequence: TGTGCCAGCAGCTGGGGACAGGGTTACGAGCAGTACTTC. The full variable domain, completed using reference TRBV5-4 and TRBJ2-7, is ETGVTQSPTHLIKTRGQQVTLRCSSQSGHNTVSWYQQALGQGPQFIFQYYREEENGRGNFPPRFSGLQFPNYSSELNVNALELDDSALYLCASSWGQGYEQYFGPGTRLTVT.

The V and J genes are TRBV4-3 and TRBJ2-7; possibly TRBD2 for D (6 bases). This CDR3 contains 15 residues. The germline V and J ends were trimmed by 0 bases and 4 bases, with 13 bases remaining between them. The germline CDR1 and CDR2 sequences are LGHNA and YSLEER. The CDR3 nucleotides are TGCGCCAGCAGCCAAGATGCGGGACGGGCGTACGAGCAGTACTTC. This translates into CASSQDAGRAYEQYF.

The chain carries TRBV27 and TRBJ2-7; D ambiguous. The CDR3 is made up of 13 amino acids. The germline CDR1 and CDR2 sequences are MNHEY and SMNVEV (reference sequence). Trimming took 4 bases from V and 0 from J, leaving 7 bases between them. CDR3 region: CASSYRTSYEQYF. For the CDR3, the DNA is TGTGCCAGCAGTTATAGAACCTCCTACGAGCAGTACTTC.

CDR3 residues: CASSQRDRGAYGYTF. The CDR3, as DNA: TGCGCCAGCAGCCAAAGGGACAGGGGGGCCTATGGCTACACCTTC. The chain combines TRBV4-1 with TRBJ1-2; TRBD1 matches at 11 bases. CDR1 and CDR2 from the germline V gene are MGHRA and YSYEKL. V lost 2 bases, J lost 4 bases, and 3 bases stayed unmatched. The CDR3 length is 15 residues.

The V gene is TRBV19, the J gene TRBJ1-3; no clear D gene. The germline V and J ends were trimmed by 10 bases and 4 bases, with 8 bases remaining between them. The CDR3 totals 11 residues. Germline-derived CDR1 and CDR2 are LNHDA and SQIVND (reference sequence). The CDR3 spells CATSFGNTIYF. CDR3 DNA sequence: TGTGCCACTTCGTTCGGAAACACCATATATTTT.

The gene calls are TRBV6-5 and TRBJ1-2; 7 bases match TRBD1. This CDR3 contains 14 residues. Unmatched junction bases numbered 11, after V lost 8 bases and J lost 5 bases. The germline V gene has CDR1 MNHEY and CDR2 SVGAGI. The CDR3 spells CASGTWTGSYGYTF. The DNA of the CDR3 is TGTGCCAGCGGCACATGGACAGGTTCTTATGGCTACACCTTC.

This chain joins TRBV9 and TRBJ1-5; 9 positions agree with TRBD1. The V segment lost 4 bases and the J segment 1 base; nucleotides outside the gene matches: 6. The germline gives CDR1 SGDLS, CDR2 YYNGEE. The CDR3 spans 16 residues. The CDR3 protein is CASSLYRGQSNQPQHF. CDR3 in DNA: TGTGCCAGCAGCCTCTACAGGGGGCAGAGCAATCAGCCCCAGCATTTT. Full variable domain (outside the CDR3, taken from reference TRBV9 and TRBJ1-5): DSGVTQTPKHLITATGQRVTLRCSPRSGDLSVYWYQQSLDQGLQFLIQYYNGEERAKGNILERFSAQQFPDLHSELNLSSLELGDSALYFCASSLYRGQSNQPQHFGDGTRLSIL.

This clone appeared a few times. The chain uses TRBV10-1 and TRBJ2-7, with D unclear. Looked up from germline, CDR1 is WNHNN and CDR2 is SYGVQD (reference sequence). V lost 2 bases, J lost 0 bases, and 8 bases lay in between. This CDR3 contains 14 residues. CDR3 sequence: CASSETYSSYEQYF. The DNA for the CDR3 is TGCGCCAGCAGTGAGACATATTCCTCCTACGAGCAGTACTTC.

V and J are TRBV10-3 and TRBJ2-1, with a tentative D call TRBD1 (6 bases). Per the germline V gene, CDR1 is ENHRY and CDR2 is SYGVKD. The V gene lost 6 bases and the J gene lost 11 bases, with 14 bases spanning the gap. The length of the CDR3 is 12 residues. This CDR3 is CAISFGQGQQFF. The CDR3 DNA reads as TGTGCCATCAGCTTTGGCCAGGGGCAGCAGTTCTTC.

The chain employs TRBV7-3 and TRBJ2-3; D is unresolved. The CDR3 length is 14 residues. The germline gives CDR1 SGHTA, CDR2 FQGTGA. V lost 2 bases, J lost 1 base, and 7 bases lay in between. The CDR3 region is CASSLWQGTDTQYF. The CDR3 coding sequence is TGTGCCAGCAGCTTATGGCAGGGCACAGATACGCAGTATTTT.

This chain connects TRBV2 to TRBJ2-7; no firm D call. Trimming pared 6 bases from V and 2 bases from J, leaving 5 bases between. CDR3 size: 11 residues. Per the germline V gene, CDR1 is SNHLY and CDR2 is FYNNEI. The CDR3 is CASSRTYEQYF. The CDR3 nucleotides are TGTGCCAGCAGCAGGACCTACGAGCAGTACTTC.

The V and J genes are TRBV2 and TRBJ1-6, with TRBD1 matching over 12 bases. In germline, CDR1 is SNHLY, CDR2 FYNNEI. Trimming took 6 bases from V and 5 from J; bases not matched to a gene: 2. This CDR3 has 15 residues. The DNA of the CDR3 is TGTGCCAGCAGGGGACAGGGGGCGAATAATTCACCCCTCCACTTT. It specifies CASRGQGANNSPLHF.

This chain links TRBV2 with TRBJ2-2; possibly TRBD1 for D (6 bases). Per germline, CDR1 SNHLY and CDR2 FYNNEI. Deletions cut 5 bases from V and 0 bases from J, with 10 bases between. This CDR3 is 15 amino acids long. CDR3 loop: CASSSRTANTGELFF. As DNA, the CDR3 is TGTGCCAGCAGTTCCCGGACAGCGAACACCGGGGAGCTGTTTTTT.

The CDR3 nucleotides read TGTGCCAGCAGCCAAGGACTAGCGGGAGGCCCCTACGAGCAGTACTTC. Translated: CASSQGLAGGPYEQYF. The gene calls are TRBV7-2 and TRBJ2-7; 14 bases match TRBD2. Germline V CDR1 and CDR2: SGHTA, FQGNSA. Germline trimming cut 5 bases from V and 2 bases from J; bases unmatched to any gene: 5. The CDR3 is 16 residues long. Together with reference TRBV7-2 and TRBJ2-7, the CDR3 gives the full variable domain: GAGVSQSPSNKVTEKGKDVELRCDPISGHTALYWYRQSLGQGLEFLIYFQGNSAPDKSGLPSDRFSAERTGGSVSTLTIQRTQQEDSAVYLCASSQGLAGGPYEQYFGPGTRLTVT.

The rearrangement joins TRBV3-1 (or the pseudogene TRBV3-2) to TRBJ1-5; D perhaps matches TRBD1 (6 bases). The CDR3 contains 14 residues. Germline CDR1 is LGHDT and CDR2 is YNNKEL (reference sequence). With 2 bases removed from V and 11 bases from J, the gap between germline ends came to 16 bases. The CDR3 bases are TGTGCCAGCAGCCAAAGACAGGCAAGTACGACCCAGCATTTT. Protein sequence: CASSQRQASTTQHF.

The chain carries TRBV27 and TRBJ2-7, with D perhaps matching TRBD2 (5 bases). The germline V gene has CDR1 MNHEY and CDR2 SMNVEV (reference sequence). CDR3 size: 14 residues. V lost 3 bases and J lost 0, with 9 bases in between. The CDR3 DNA reads TGTGCCAGCAGTTTGCGGGCCGGCTCCTACGAGCAGTACTTC. Residues: CASSLRAGSYEQYF.

The rearrangement joins TRBV18 to TRBJ2-7, with D possibly matching TRBD1 (5 bases). The CDR3 is 13 amino acids. CDR1 and CDR2 from the germline V gene are KGHSH and LQKENI. V was cut by 4 bases and J by 3 bases, with 10 bases left in between. CDR3 sequence: CASSLGRGYEQYF. The CDR3 DNA reads as TGTGCCAGCTCACTGGGAAGGGGCTACGAGCAGTACTTC. The variable domain in full, with the rest retrieved from reference TRBV18 and TRBJ2-7, is NAGVMQNPRHLVRRRGQEARLRCSPMKGHSHVYWYRQLPEEGLKFMVYLQKENIIDESGMPKERFSAEFPKEGPSILRIQQVVRGDSAAYFCASSLGRGYEQYFGPGTRLTVT.

The chain recombines TRBV4-2 with TRBJ1-5, with D possibly TRBD1 on 5 matching bases. From germline, CDR1 is LGHNA and CDR2 YNFKEQ. Trimming shortened V by 0 bases and J by 5 bases, and 5 bases separated the two germline ends. The CDR3 contains 13 residues. This chain's CDR3 is CASSQDRDQPQHF. DNA for the CDR3: TGTGCCAGCAGCCAAGACAGGGATCAGCCCCAGCATTTT.

The rearrangement joins TRBV21-1 to TRBJ1-2; TRBD1 is taken as the D call from the table, unchecked against the DNA. TRBV21-1 is recorded as a pseudogene. The CDR3 contains 18 residues. CDR3 in amino acids: CASSKKPGTGRPNYGYTF. As DNA, the CDR3 is TGTGCCAGCAGCAAAAAGCCCGGGACAGGGAGACCTAACTATGGCTACACCTTC.

The chain has TRBV5-1 and TRBJ2-5, with 14 bases that match TRBD2. V lost 6 bases to trimming and J lost 4 bases; unmatched junction nucleotides: 11. The CDR3 runs 17 residues. Looked up from germline, CDR1 is SGHRS and CDR2 is YFSETQ. The chain's CDR3 is CASTVGTSGRGGETQYF. The CDR3 DNA reads as TGCGCCAGCACCGTAGGGACTAGCGGGAGAGGGGGAGAGACCCAGTACTTC. Supplemented by reference TRBV5-1 and TRBJ2-5, the full variable domain reads KAGVTQTPRYLIKTRGQQVTLSCSPISGHRSVSWYQQTPGQGLQFLFEYFSETQRNKGNFPGRFSGRQFSNSRSEMNVSTLELGDSALYLCASTVGTSGRGGETQYFGPGTRLLVL.

The V and J genes are TRBV7-2 and TRBJ2-7; D perhaps matches TRBD1 (6 bases). The CDR3 sequence is 12 residues long. Germline-derived CDR1 and CDR2 are SGHTA and FQGNSA. V lost 5 bases, J lost 7 bases, and 12 bases lay in between. The CDR3 loop reads CASSPQTGEQYF. The CDR3 coding sequence is TGTGCCAGCAGCCCTCAAACAGGGGAGCAGTACTTC.

The gene calls are TRBV28 and TRBJ2-7; a weak D match, TRBD1 (9 bases). CDR3 length equals 15 residues. V lost 2 bases to trimming and J lost 6 bases, with 17 bases between them. Germline V gives CDR1 MDHEN, CDR2 SYDVKM. CDR3: CASSLTGQGLGEQYF. CDR3 nucleotides: TGTGCCAGCAGTTTAACGGGACAGGGACTAGGCGAGCAGTACTTC.

The CDR3, as DNA: TGTGCCAGCAGTTTATCAGGGGTAGGCTACACCTTC. Amino acids: CASSLSGVGYTF. The chain recombines TRBV28 with TRBJ1-2, with D maybe TRBD1 (6 bases). This CDR3 contains 12 residues. V lost 1 base to trimming and J lost 8 bases, with 8 bases between them. Germline V CDR1 and CDR2: MDHEN, SYDVKM.

The rearrangement links TRBV6-2 or TRBV6-3 to TRBJ2-7; D unresolved. This CDR3 region has 13 residues. The germline gives CDR1 MNHEY, CDR2 SVGEGT. The ends were cut back, 2 bases at V and 2 bases at J, with 7 bases in the middle. The CDR3: CASSYRYPYEQYF. In DNA form, the CDR3 reads TGTGCCAGCAGTTACCGCTACCCCTACGAGCAGTACTTC.

V gene TRBV6-5 combines with J gene TRBJ2-1; D call uncertain. The germline V gene encodes CDR1 MNHEY and CDR2 SVGAGI. This CDR3 has 13 amino acids. V dropped 10 bases and J dropped 0 bases, with 10 bases sitting between them. The CDR3: CATERSSYNEQFF. CDR3 DNA sequence: TGTGCCACGGAGAGGAGCTCCTACAATGAGCAGTTCTTC.

The chain recombines TRBV29-1 with TRBJ2-5; 7 nucleotides match TRBD1. The CDR3 totals 14 residues. Germline-derived CDR1 and CDR2 are SQVTM and ANQGSEA. J lost 2 bases, V lost 4 bases, and 7 bases had no gene match. Here the CDR3 reads CSVVRQGGQETQYF. The CDR3 bases are TGCAGCGTTGTCCGACAGGGTGGGCAAGAGACCCAGTACTTC.

V usage is TRBV7-2 and J usage is TRBJ1-6, with a possible D match to TRBD1 (5 bases). Deletions cut 1 base from V and 5 bases from J, with 15 bases between. This CDR3 has 17 residues. The germline V gene has CDR1 SGHTA and CDR2 FQGNSA. CDR3 loop: CASSLGVGASDNSPLHF. CDR3 nucleotides: TGTGCCAGCAGCTTAGGGGTTGGGGCGAGCGATAATTCACCCCTCCACTTT.

J is TRBJ1-6 and V is TRBV19; D may be TRBD1 (6 bases). Germline assignment: CDR1 LNHDA and CDR2 SQIVND (reference sequence). Trimming took off 9 bases at V and 9 bases at J, with 18 bases between the two ends. This CDR3 comprises 14 residues. Written as DNA, the CDR3 is TGTGCCAGCAAACCCCAGGGGTTGTTTTCACCCCTCCACTTT. Protein: CASKPQGLFSPLHF.